A single T cell receptor beta chain is shown here with its context. Its matching antigen is unknown. The record originates from a study of cytomegalovirus exposure and HLA in healthy donors. Across the study: Membership in the Caucasian-associated ancestry cluster was found for 75% to 90% of 300 to 400 genotyped donors. The study's findings and limits: One variant, a missense change in DCLRE1C, was linked in a later analysis to TCR beta V- and J-gene trimming.

13 Jbeta primers and 60 Vbeta primers were used for the PCR. Profiled with immunoSEQ multiplex PCR; TCRdb holds only in-frame clones, not every one. The repertoire includes 84,000 or so clones, 60% to 80% of them detected once, and over 2% sits in the top ten. Germline CDR1 and CDR2: LGHNA and YSLEER. The CDR3 covers 15 residues. After removal of 4 bases from V and 4 bases from J, the junction contained 7 bases not matched to a gene. Healthy donors of bone marrow made up the group. The sample taken for sequencing was PBMCs. The chain carries TRBV4-3 and TRBJ2-3, with 8 nucleotides matching TRBD2. This TCR came from a boy aged 5-17 years in good health and CMV-seronegative. In nucleotides, the CDR3 is TGCGCCAGCAGCCTCGGGGGGGGCCAGGCAGATACGCAGTATTTT. This encodes CASSLGGGQADTQYF.